This section outlines one T cell receptor (beta chain) sequence together with its context. Its antigen target is currently unknown. No base qualities exist here, and no much larger clone lies one base off it. Healthy HIV-negative adults with no recently reported acute infections or vaccinations were included as donors. Every donor was a Caucasian adult residing in Nashville, Tennessee, USA. CD8 memory samples were composed of magnetically selected CD45RO+ cells combined with CCR7-negative CD45RA+ effector memory (TemRA) cells. Blood was collected by leukapheresis, and PBMCs were isolated by Ficoll-Histopaque density gradient centrifugation and then cryopreserved in liquid nitrogen vapor phase. Analytical flow cytometry was used to check the purity and quantity of each magnetically sorted T cell population. Each sorted fraction had its genomic DNA isolated and then quantified by UV absorbance on a Nanodrop 2000c.

These data belong to a study of shared clonotypes between healthy human individuals (dated by TCRdb to 2020 to 2021). For the wider study: A couple of women and three men aged 18 to 49 years were included in the cohort. For each donor, CD4 naive and CD4 memory were each run on three plates, CD8 naive on two plates, and CD8 memory on one plate. To estimate repertoire size and how much clonotype sharing occurs between individuals, the study deeply sequenced the blood TCR repertoires of several healthy adults. To increase sequencing depth and limit assay-specific biases, TCR repertoire library preparation and sequencing were carried out by different laboratories using diverse techniques. Each donor's leukapheresis produced roughly between about 0.9 and 9.5 billion PBMCs.

The germline V gene supplies CDR1 MDHEN and CDR2 SYDVKM. Germline trimming: 5 bases from V, 3 bases from J; junction bases outside gene matches: 9. The CDR3 goes from the cysteine to the phenylalanine over 18 residues. Of the read, only the CDR3 DNA is kept; its 54 bases are in frame from base 1. Using the deep immunoSEQ assay, multiplex PCR amplified TCR CDR3 regions from genomic DNA. Genomic DNA extracted from each cell subset was distributed evenly over all wells of several immunoSEQ 96-well plates, and each plate served as one replicate. For sorted subsets, around 200 ng genomic DNA, equal to 30,000 or so T cell genomes, was loaded into each replicate PCR. Purified libraries were quantified with a Qubit 3.0 fluorometer, sized on a Bioanalyzer 2100, and re-quantified with the KAPA Library Quantification kit. Every immunoSEQ 96-well plate was sequenced on a separate single-read 150-cycle Illumina NextSeq 550 flow cell. Turning to the authors' computational methods: Because the immunoSEQ output included only junctional sequences and no quality scores, the filtering could not be the same as the filtering used for full-length reads. To assign V/J genes and CDR3, sequences were annotated using PyIR, a Python wrapper for IgBLAST v1.9, with IMGT germline references. Reads were removed for weak V/J assignments (E-value above 1e-6), missing CDR3, stop codons, out-of-frame junctions, or ambiguous translated residues. V3J clonotypes were defined as sequences sharing an identical inferred V gene, J gene, and CDR3 amino acid sequence. To compute the percentage overlap between repertoires, the number of shared unique clonotypes was divided by the size of the smaller repertoire. Three approaches were used to assess repertoire richness: RTK rarefaction, the Chao1 estimator, and Recon v2.1 estimates of unobserved clonotypes. Generation probabilities for all TCRbeta clonotypes obtained by the gDNA method from a handful of donors were computed using OLGA. Entries here come from immuneACCESS through TCRdb and include only in-frame sequences with V and J called. Some clones fail to appear in such tables; in the studies checked, an unresolved V gene covers under half of the shortfall, and the cause of the remainder is unknown. From that table come the V and J calls and clone size; the DNA was used to work out D and trimming. Within this sample are roughly 700,000 clones, with roughly 88% of them counted one time only. The ten most abundant clones make up 30% to 40% of the sample.

The paper's findings and limits, for the study overall: Compared with non-shared clonotypes, clonotypes shared by all four sorted-subset donors had higher generation probabilities. Larger estimated clonotype richness was generally found for naive subsets than for memory subsets. Even with the large sequencing depth, rarefaction of the sorted-subset datasets indicated that sequencing was incomplete. Sampling was restricted to blood, and TCR repertoires in tissues likely differ from the TCR repertoires found in blood. Based on pairwise subsampling, the degree of clonotype sharing among donors was expected to be affected by sequencing depth. Across a handful of donors, 4.5% to 6.5% of naive CD4, around 3.5% of naive CD8, 2.3% of memory CD4, and approximately 0.4% of memory CD8 clonotypes were shared. The genetic and exposure-history diversity represented was limited by the small number of donors.

The rearrangement combines TRBV28 with TRBJ2-1; 14 bases in the junction line up with TRBD2. The TCR originated in a man between 18 and 29 years old in good health. Some clones in this sample may be carry-over from other donors' samples. The sequenced material came from memory CD8+ T cells from PBMCs. Per the publication, the cell subset or site label means: CD45RO+ cells pooled with CCR7-negative TemRA cells. The nucleotide sequence reads as follows: TGTGCCAGCAGTCGACCGGGACTAGCGGGAGTCTTCTACAATGAGCAGTTCTTC. Translation gives CASSRPGLAGVFYNEQFF.